The clone carrying this T cell receptor (beta chain) has a single count. Time point described: week 3, after first cycle of checkpoint inhibitor. This sample stems from a study of blood T cell dynamics during melanoma immunotherapy. The germline gives CDR1 SGHVS, CDR2 FNYEAQ. J lost 1 base, V lost 4 bases, and 6 bases had no gene match. This CDR3 contains 16 residues. Assay: immunoSEQ multiplex PCR; the TCRdb copy retains only in-frame clones and omits some. The sample holds about 12,000 clones, approximately 87% seen once. The receptor was derived from a human donor with melanoma. Source: blood, taken from a patient treated with checkpoint blockade. The chain is built from TRBV7-6 and TRBJ2-3, with 9 bases aligning to TRBD1. The CDR3 sequence: CASSSGQGRGTDTQYF. CDR3 in DNA: TGTGCCAGCAGCTCGGGACAGGGCCGGGGCACAGATACGCAGTATTTT.